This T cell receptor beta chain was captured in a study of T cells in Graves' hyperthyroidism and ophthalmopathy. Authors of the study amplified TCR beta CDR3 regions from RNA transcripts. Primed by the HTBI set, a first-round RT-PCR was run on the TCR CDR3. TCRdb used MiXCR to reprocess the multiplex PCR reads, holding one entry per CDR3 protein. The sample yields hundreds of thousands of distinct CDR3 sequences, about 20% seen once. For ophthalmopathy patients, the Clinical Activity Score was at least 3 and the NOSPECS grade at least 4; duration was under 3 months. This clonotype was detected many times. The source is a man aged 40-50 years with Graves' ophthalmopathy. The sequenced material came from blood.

The CDR3 DNA reads as TGTGCCTGGAGTGTCGGCAGGGGTTTGGATGGCTACACCTTC. Amino acid sequence: CAWSVGRGLDGYTF. This chain joins TRBV30 and TRBJ1-2; D possibly corresponds to TRBD1 (6 bases). Germline CDR1 reads GTSNPN; CDR2 reads SVGIG (reference sequence). CDR3 length: 14 amino acids. Trimming pared 0 bases from V and 6 bases from J, leaving 14 bases between.